The rows below give T cell receptor beta chains drawn from one sample of a study of cytomegalovirus exposure and HLA in healthy donors. Sequencing used immunoSEQ multiplex PCR; TCRdb keeps in-frame clones, though not all of them. The sample holds 110,000 or so clones, 70% to 80% seen once. The sample was PBMCs. The origin of the receptors is a woman aged 40 to 50 in good health and CMV-seropositive. The CDR3 runs from the conserved cysteine through the conserved F or W. The D gene is left open where the match is weak. Clone size is shown for a subset of rows, as once, few, many or a class of expanded clone.

D gene,J gene,clone size,V gene,CDR3 DNA,CDR3 protein
TRBD2,TRBJ2-1,-,TRBV4-1,TGCGCCAGCAGCCGAGGACTAGCGGGCCACAATGAGCAGTTCTTC,CASSRGLAGHNEQFF
TRBD2,TRBJ2-2,once,TRBV6-1,TGTGCCAGCAGTGACAGGGAACCTAGCGGACTCGGGGAGCTGTTTTTT,CASSDREPSGLGELFF
-,TRBJ2-7,-,TRBV6-6,TGTGCCAGCACCCCCCAGTCCCAAATCTACGAGCAGTACTTC,CASTPQSQIYEQYF
TRBD2,TRBJ2-2,-,TRBV30,TGTGCCTGGAGGACTAGCGGGAACACCGGGGAGCTGTTTTTT,CAWRTSGNTGELFF
-,TRBJ1-4,-,TRBV5-1,TGCGCCAGCAGCGACGGGACTGTCGCAACTAATGAAAAACTGTTTTTT,CASSDGTVATNEKLFF
TRBD1,TRBJ1-1,-,TRBV19,TGTGCCAGTAGTACTGACAGGGGGCGAAACACTGAAGCTTTCTTT,CASSTDRGRNTEAFF
TRBD1,TRBJ1-4,-,TRBV30,TGTGCCTGGAGTGGGGACAGTCGTAATGAAAAACTGTTTTTT,CAWSGDSRNEKLFF
TRBD2,TRBJ2-2,-,TRBV9,TGTGCCAGCAGCGTCCGAGGACGGGAGGGAACCGGGGAGCTGTTTTTT,CASSVRGREGTGELFF
-,TRBJ2-7,-,TRBV2,TGTGCCAGTAAAGGCAGGGGTGGGGTCTACGAGCAGTACTTC,CASKGRGGVYEQYF
TRBD2,TRBJ2-4,-,TRBV7-8,TGTGCCAGCAGCTTAGTACCGGGGACTAGCGGGCCCAAAAACATTCAGTACTTC,CASSLVPGTSGPKNIQYF
-,TRBJ1-6,-,TRBV2,TGTGCCAGCAGGAAGGGAGGAGGGACGGGGAATTCACCCCTCCACTTT,CASRKGGGTGNSPLHF
-,TRBJ1-2,-,TRBV5-1,TGCGCCAGCAGCCCCCATGGAGCCCCAAACTATGGCTACACCTTC,CASSPHGAPNYGYTF
TRBD1,TRBJ2-7,-,TRBV6-1,TGTGCCAGCAGTGAAATGGGGAAGAACAGGGGGCGGTCCGAGCAGTACTTC,CASSEMGKNRGRSEQYF
-,TRBJ2-1,-,TRBV7-2,TGTGCCAGCAGCTTCCAGGGGCGTGAGCAGTTCTTC,CASSFQGREQFF
TRBD1,TRBJ1-1,-,TRBV29-1,TGCAGCGTTGACCCCGGGACAGCAGCTTTCTTT,CSVDPGTAAFF
TRBD1,TRBJ1-2,-,TRBV28,TGTGCCAGCAGTCCTCGGACAGGGGCGGGAAAAGGCTACACCTTC,CASSPRTGAGKGYTF
TRBD1,TRBJ2-7,once,TRBV5-1,TGCGCCAGCAGCCCCTGGACAGGGGGGCGTGAGCAGTACTTC,CASSPWTGGREQYF
TRBD1,TRBJ1-5,-,TRBV6-1,TGTGCCAGCAGTCAACAGGGGAATCAGCCCCAGCATTTT,CASSQQGNQPQHF
TRBD1,TRBJ2-7,few,TRBV6-5,TGTGCCAGCAGTTGGAGACAGGGCGGCCCGGTCTACGAGCAGTACTTC,CASSWRQGGPVYEQYF
TRBD2,TRBJ2-5,-,TRBV6-1,TGTGCCAGCAGGTCAGCGGGAGAGGGAGAGACCCAGTACTTC,CASRSAGEGETQYF
-,TRBJ2-2,few,TRBV13,TGTGCCAGCAGCTCCCAACGAGGGGGGGGCGCGGTAGACACCGGGGAGCTGTTTTTT,CASSSQRGGGAVDTGELFF
TRBD1,TRBJ1-6,-,TRBV6-1,TGTGCCAGCAGTGAATCCGGGACAGGCTCGTCACCCCTCCACTTT,CASSESGTGSSPLHF
-,TRBJ1-1,-,TRBV9,TGTGCCAGCAGCAAGTCGGGGGTCCGGGGGAACACTGAAGCTTTCTTT,CASSKSGVRGNTEAFF
-,TRBJ2-1,few,TRBV30,TGTGCCTGGGACCAGGCGGGACGCAATGAGCAGTTCTTC,CAWDQAGRNEQFF
TRBD2,TRBJ2-1,-,TRBV19,TGTGCCAGAAGATCCCCACGGACCGGGAGGTTCAATGAGCAGTTCTTC,CARRSPRTGRFNEQFF